Sequencing of this T cell receptor (beta chain) was carried out in a study of shared clonotypes between healthy human individuals. General study results and limits: Naive CD4 clonotypes were shared across a few donors at approximately 5.3%.

Turning to this clone: Its antigen is not known. The sample contains more than one DNA sequence encoding this CDR3.

Profiled with immunoSEQ multiplex PCR; TCRdb holds only in-frame clones, not every one. Of about 2.3 million clones listed, more than 85% are singletons. The V end was cut by 1 base, the J end by 0 bases, with 5 bases between. The CDR3 is 14 residues long. Germline loops: CDR1 SGHTA, CDR2 FQGTGA. The sequence came from a man aged 18 to 35 in good health. Some clones in this sample may be carry-over from other donors' samples. V and J are TRBV7-3 and TRBJ2-3; possibly TRBD1 for D (5 bases). Material for sequencing was naive CD4+ T cells from PBMCs. This sample's subset: CD45RA+ positively selected. The DNA of the CDR3 is TGTGCCAGCAGCTTAAGGACAAGCACAGATACGCAGTATTTT. Translating gives CASSLRTSTDTQYF. The complete variable domain, with remaining parts taken from reference TRBV7-3 and TRBJ2-3, reads GAGVSQTPSNKVTEKGKYVELRCDPISGHTALYWYRQSLGQGPEFLIYFQGTGAADDSGLPNDRFFAVRPEGSVSTLKIQRTERGDSAVYLCASSLRTSTDTQYFGPGTRLTVL.